This T cell receptor beta chain comes out of a study of spatial heterogeneity in lung cancer. Overall study context: A T cell module score from matched bulk RNA-seq correlated strongly with TCR transcript counts in tumor regions.

TCRdb recomputed calls from the 5' RACE reads with MiXCR, one row per CDR3 protein. Seen here are 11,000 to 15,000 distinct CDR3 sequences, about 4.5% observed once, and the top ten hold about 18%. Study results and limitations: Ubiquitous and regional nonsynonymous mutation counts were tracked by ubiquitous and regional expanded TCR counts, respectively. Tumoral mutation counts were tracked by counts of expanded intratumoral alpha and beta TCRs.

Specified time point: sample taken at primary tumor resection. There were approximately 69 donors, all of them untreated patients with early-stage non-small cell lung cancer. This CDR3 region has 15 residues. Germline V CDR1 and CDR2: SGDLS, YYNGEE. V lost 4 bases, J lost 0 bases, and 7 bases stayed unmatched. In its sample, this clonotype was seen many times. The antigen is unknown. Because the library targeted alpha chains, this beta chain is an off-target read whose size means little. This sample comprised lung tumor tissue, obtained at surgery. The TCR sequence derives from a female donor with early-stage non-small cell lung cancer. The rearrangement uses TRBV9 and TRBJ2-7, with 7 bases matching TRBD2. CDR3 loop: CASSSQAGRSYEQYF. In DNA form, the CDR3 reads TGTGCCAGCAGCTCACAAGCGGGGCGCTCCTACGAGCAGTACTTC. The variable domain in full, completed from reference TRBV9 and TRBJ2-7, reads DSGVTQTPKHLITATGQRVTLRCSPRSGDLSVYWYQQSLDQGLQFLIQYYNGEERAKGNILERFSAQQFPDLHSELNLSSLELGDSALYFCASSSQAGRSYEQYFGPGTRLTVT.